These 29 T cell receptor beta chains came from one sample sequenced in a study of cytomegalovirus exposure and HLA in healthy donors. The PCR contained 60 Vbeta and 13 Jbeta primers. Assay: immunoSEQ multiplex PCR; the TCRdb copy retains only in-frame clones and omits some. Of some 200,000 clones listed, 70% were seen once; the top ten hold less than 3%. The sequencing input was PBMCs. These receptors were collected from a man aged 35 to 55 in good health and CMV-seropositive.

This clone was recorded a few times. The chain links TRBV7-2 to TRBJ2-5, with D tentatively TRBD1 (6 bases). Germline lookup yields CDR1 SGHTA and CDR2 FQGNSA. V lost 4 bases and J 7 bases, leaving 13 bases between the germline ends. The CDR3 loop spans 13 amino acids. CDR3 sequence: CASSSTGPWTQYF. The CDR3 coding sequence is TGTGCCAGCAGCTCGACAGGTCCGTGGACCCAGTACTTC. Variable domain in full (rest from reference TRBV7-2 and TRBJ2-5): GAGVSQSPSNKVTEKGKDVELRCDPISGHTALYWYRQSLGQGLEFLIYFQGNSAPDKSGLPSDRFSAERTGGSVSTLTIQRTQQEDSAVYLCASSSTGPWTQYFGPGTRLLVL.

The chain uses TRBV7-8 and TRBJ1-5; 7 positions match TRBD1. CDR3 size: 15 residues. The V segment lost 5 bases and the J segment 2 bases; nucleotides outside the gene matches: 6. The germline gives CDR1 SGHVS, CDR2 FQNEAQ. The CDR3 DNA reads as TGTGCCAGCAGCCCCTACAGGGGCCGCAATCAGCCCCAGCATTTT. This codes for CASSPYRGRNQPQHF.

This chain links TRBV10-3 with TRBJ1-2; D might be TRBD1 (6 bases). This CDR3 has 13 residues. Germline CDR1 reads ENHRY; CDR2 reads SYGVKD. V was pared by 6 bases and J by 4 bases, with 12 bases between. CDR3 sequence (DNA): TGTGCCATCAGCAGGGGAGATGGCTATGGCTACACCTTC. The encoded protein is CAISRGDGYGYTF.

This rearrangement joins TRBV5-6 to TRBJ2-1, with 10 nucleotides matching TRBD1. The V gene end was trimmed by 3 bases and the J gene end by 7 bases; junction bases not matched to a gene: 7. Germline V gene lookup returns CDR1 SGHDT and CDR2 YYEEEE. This CDR3 has 15 amino acids. CDR3 protein: CASSSDRGSYNEQFF. The DNA of the CDR3 is TGTGCCAGCAGCTCGGACAGGGGGTCATATAATGAGCAGTTCTTC.

The chain joins TRBV19 to TRBJ2-6; D not resolved. Germline V gene data show CDR1 as LNHDA and CDR2 as SQIVND (reference sequence). The CDR3 sequence is 15 residues long. Trimming pared 9 bases from V and 0 bases from J, leaving 12 bases between. CDR3 in amino acids: CASAVSDSGANVLTF. Here the CDR3 DNA reads TGTGCCAGCGCGGTCTCTGACTCTGGGGCCAACGTCCTGACTTTC.

The J gene is TRBJ1-2, the V gene TRBV4-2; 9 nucleotides agree with TRBD1. This CDR3 has 15 amino acids. The germline V gene encodes CDR1 LGHNA and CDR2 YNFKEQ. Trimming cost V 4 bases and J 2 bases; bases outside gene matches: 5. The CDR3: CASSPTGGVNYGYTF. CDR3 nucleotides: TGTGCCAGCAGCCCGACAGGGGGGGTAAACTATGGCTACACCTTC.

J is TRBJ2-1 and V is TRBV5-1; D gene ambiguous. Trimming removed 0 bases from V and 0 bases from J, with 10 bases in between. The germline V gene has CDR1 SGHRS and CDR2 YFSETQ. This CDR3 spans 16 amino acids. The CDR3 DNA sequence: TGCGCCAGCAGCTTGGACCGCCTGAGCTCCTACAATGAGCAGTTCTTC. Translating it yields CASSLDRLSSYNEQFF.

The gene calls are TRBV6-4 and TRBJ2-1; 8 bases line up with TRBD2. Germline CDR1 MRHNA, CDR2 SNTAGT. The CDR3 extends over 15 amino acids. The ends lost 5 bases at V and 4 bases at J; junction bases unmatched: 7. The CDR3 here is CASSLTSGIYNEQFF. The CDR3 DNA reads as TGTGCCAGCAGTTTAACTAGCGGTATATACAATGAGCAGTTCTTC.

The chain couples TRBV15 to TRBJ2-7; the D is unclear. Deletions cut 0 bases from V and 0 bases from J, with 12 bases between. Germline V gene sequence: CDR1 LNHNV, CDR2 YYDKDF (reference sequence). There are 16 residues in the CDR3. The DNA of the CDR3 is TGTGCCACCAGCAGAGATATCGTGGGCCCCTCCTACGAGCAGTACTTC. It encodes CATSRDIVGPSYEQYF.

V gene TRBV9 combines with J gene TRBJ2-3, with D possibly TRBD2 on 5 matching bases. Trimming pared 4 bases from V and 8 bases from J, leaving 23 bases between. Germline CDR1 SGDLS, CDR2 YYNGEE. The CDR3 spans 16 residues. CDR3 nucleotides: TGTGCCAGCAGCCCTTCGGGAACCCTACGTGTGGGTACGCAGTATTTT. This sequence encodes CASSPSGTLRVGTQYF.

This clone has a handful of counts. The V and J genes are TRBV7-9 and TRBJ1-2, with 7 bases aligning to TRBD1. The CDR3 runs 12 residues. Germline CDR1 and CDR2: SEHNR and FQNEAQ (reference sequence). V was clipped by 5 bases and J by 7 bases; unmatched bases: 4. CDR3 residues: CASSTDRAGYTF. The CDR3 nucleotides read TGTGCCAGCAGCACCGACAGGGCTGGCTACACCTTC. Complete variable domain (other parts from reference TRBV7-9 and TRBJ1-2): DTGVSQNPRHKITKRGQNVTFRCDPISEHNRLYWYRQTLGQGPEFLTYFQNEAQLEKSRLLSDRFSAERPKGSFSTLEIQRTEQGDSAMYLCASSTDRAGYTFGSGTRLTVV.

The chain combines TRBV6-1 with TRBJ1-1; possible D gene TRBD1, 5 bases. With 5 bases removed from V and 0 bases from J, the gap between germline ends came to 10 bases. Germline lookup yields CDR1 MNHNS and CDR2 SASEGT. This CDR3 contains 14 residues. The CDR3 reads CASSRGGMNTEAFF. In nucleotides, the CDR3 is TGTGCCAGCAGTAGGGGCGGCATGAACACTGAAGCTTTCTTT.

The chain couples TRBV28 to TRBJ1-5; the D gene is possibly TRBD1 (6 bases). The CDR3 is made up of 14 amino acids. Germline CDR1 and CDR2: MDHEN and SYDVKM. V was trimmed by 3 bases and J by 3 bases, leaving 9 bases between them. This CDR3 is CASSFGQYNQPQHF. The DNA for the CDR3 is TGTGCCAGCAGTTTCGGACAGTACAATCAGCCCCAGCATTTT.

Concerning this clone: The same CDR3 arises from other DNA sequences in this sample as well. This chain uses TRBV29-1 with TRBJ1-1, with D perhaps matching TRBD1 (6 bases). The germline CDR1 and CDR2 sequences are SQVTM and ANQGSEA. V was pared by 4 bases and J by 5 bases, with 11 bases between. The CDR3 extends over 12 amino acids. CDR3 coding DNA: TGCAGCGTTGTCAGGGGAGGGACTGAAGCTTTCTTT. Its translation: CSVVRGGTEAFF.

The V call is TRBV7-2, the J call TRBJ2-7; D is possibly TRBD1 (7 bases). Germline CDR1 reads SGHTA; CDR2 reads FQGNSA. This CDR3 has 14 residues. The ends were cut back, 5 bases at V and 3 bases at J, with 14 bases in the middle. The CDR3 DNA is TGTGCCAGCAGCACTCAGGGGGGTGACTACGAGCAGTACTTC. Its protein product is CASSTQGGDYEQYF.

This sequence joins TRBV7-9 and TRBJ2-3; 14 positions match TRBD2. The CDR3 sequence is 18 residues long. The ends lost 4 bases at V and 0 bases at J; junction bases unmatched: 6. Germline values: CDR1 SEHNR, CDR2 FQNEAQ (reference sequence). CDR3 sequence (DNA): TGTGCCAGCAGCTCCCGGACTAGCGGGGGGTCTAGCACAGATACGCAGTATTTT. Protein product: CASSSRTSGGSSTDTQYF.

The V call is TRBV6-1, the J call TRBJ2-1; unclear D gene. Trimming shortened V by 1 base and J by 8 bases, and 12 bases separated the two germline ends. Germline CDR1 is MNHNS and CDR2 is SASEGT. CDR3 length equals 14 residues. CDR3 coding DNA: TGTGCCAGCAGTGAAGTAGGTGGAGTCTATGAGCAGTTCTTC. Encoded protein: CASSEVGGVYEQFF.

The chain recombines TRBV6-6 with TRBJ1-2, with 9 nucleotides matching TRBD1. V dropped 6 bases and J dropped 3; count of bases not matched to a gene: 11. This CDR3 comprises 16 residues. Germline V lookup: CDR1 MNHNY, CDR2 SVGAGI (reference sequence). CDR3 nucleotides: TGTGCCAGCAGGACCGGGACAGGGACTTATGACTATGGCTACACCTTC. Translated: CASRTGTGTYDYGYTF.

The chain recombines TRBV18 with TRBJ2-7; 7 nucleotides match TRBD2. The CDR3 sequence is 14 residues long. The V gene's germline CDR1 is KGHSH and CDR2 LQKENI. J gave up 4 bases and V 5 bases, and 8 bases lay outside the gene matches. CDR3 region: CASSFSGTSYEQYF. In DNA, the CDR3 is TGTGCCAGCTCATTCAGCGGGACCTCTTACGAGCAGTACTTC.

The chain recombines TRBV7-2 with TRBJ2-7; TRBD1 agrees at 8 bases. Germline V gene sequence: CDR1 SGHTA, CDR2 FQGNSA. The ends lost 5 bases at V and 3 bases at J; junction bases unmatched: 15. This CDR3 is 17 amino acids long. As DNA, the CDR3 is TGTGCCAGCAGCCCCCGAGGTGGGCAGGGGGCACTCTACGAGCAGTACTTC. This gives the protein CASSPRGGQGALYEQYF.

The chain joins TRBV5-5 to TRBJ1-1; a possible D gene is TRBD1 (6 bases). Between the trimmed V and J ends, which lost 1 base and 1 base, there was a span of 11 bases. The CDR3 loop spans 15 amino acids. From germline, CDR1 is SGHKS and CDR2 YYEKEE (reference sequence). CDR3 in amino acids: CASSLSPGANTEAFF. The CDR3 nucleotides are TGTGCCAGCAGCTTGAGTCCAGGGGCGAACACTGAAGCTTTCTTT.

This chain connects TRBV28 to TRBJ2-1, with 10 bases identical to TRBD1. Germline lookup yields CDR1 MDHEN and CDR2 SYDVKM. Germline trimming cut 7 bases from V and 7 bases from J; bases unmatched to any gene: 10. The CDR3 contains 15 residues. CDR3 coding DNA: TGTGCCAGCAATTGGGGCGGGACAGGGGTAAATGAGCAGTTCTTC. Translating it yields CASNWGGTGVNEQFF.

The chain couples TRBV7-2 to TRBJ2-1; 11 bases map to TRBD2. J was trimmed by 8 bases and V by 5 bases; bases with no gene match: 11. The CDR3 runs 16 residues. CDR1 SGHTA and CDR2 FQGNSA come from the germline V gene. CDR3 residues: CASSPRLAGSQDEQFF. The CDR3 DNA follows: TGTGCCAGCAGCCCTAGACTAGCGGGGAGCCAGGATGAGCAGTTCTTC.

This sequence joins TRBV19 and TRBJ2-3; maybe TRBD1 (5 bases). The V end was cut by 6 bases, the J end by 0 bases, with 10 bases between. Germline assignment: CDR1 LNHDA and CDR2 SQIVND (reference sequence). This CDR3 comprises 14 residues. The chain's CDR3 is CASRRRTSTDTQYF. CDR3 coding DNA: TGTGCCAGTAGACGCCGGACAAGCACAGATACGCAGTATTTT. The full variable domain, completed using reference TRBV19 and TRBJ2-3, is DGGITQSPKYLFRKEGQNVTLSCEQNLNHDAMYWYRQDPGQGLRLIYYSQIVNDFQKGDIAEGYSVSREKKESFPLTVTSAQKNPTAFYLCASRRRTSTDTQYFGPGTRLTVL.

The chain employs TRBV10-2 and TRBJ1-1, with TRBD1 matching over 9 bases. Germline CDR1 WSHSY, CDR2 SAAADI. J gave up 4 bases and V 3 bases, and 6 bases lay outside the gene matches. This CDR3 has 15 residues. The CDR3 here is CASSDHMTGGTEAFF. CDR3 sequence (DNA): TGCGCCAGCAGTGACCATATGACAGGGGGCACTGAAGCTTTCTTT.

This sequence joins TRBV7-9 and TRBJ1-6; the D is unclear. Germline CDR1 reads SEHNR; CDR2 reads FQNEAQ (reference sequence). The CDR3 sequence is 16 residues long. V was pared by 2 bases and J by 2 bases, with 10 bases between. The CDR3 coding sequence is TGTGCCAGCAGCTTACAAGGGAGCACCTATAATTCACCCCTCCACTTT. Amino acid sequence: CASSLQGSTYNSPLHF. The full variable domain, with the rest looked up from reference TRBV7-9 and TRBJ1-6, is DTGVSQNPRHKITKRGQNVTFRCDPISEHNRLYWYRQTLGQGPEFLTYFQNEAQLEKSRLLSDRFSAERPKGSFSTLEIQRTEQGDSAMYLCASSLQGSTYNSPLHFGNGTRLTVT.

The rearrangement links TRBV19 to TRBJ1-1, with unresolved D. Germline V gene sequence: CDR1 LNHDA, CDR2 SQIVND (reference sequence). CDR3 size: 13 residues. Trimming removed 8 bases at V and 3 bases at J, with 13 bases between. The CDR3 bases are TGTGCCAGTCGAACCAGGTCCGACACTGAAGCTTTCTTT. Its translation is CASRTRSDTEAFF.

This clone has only a few counts. V and J are TRBV15 and TRBJ1-5; 9 bases line up with TRBD1. CDR1 and CDR2 (germline): LNHNV, YYDKDF (reference sequence). After removal of 2 bases from V and 5 bases from J, the junction contained 7 bases not matched to a gene. The CDR3 spans 16 residues. CDR3 in amino acids: CATSRTDRGPHQPQHF. The CDR3 nucleotides read TGTGCCACCAGCAGAACGGACAGGGGCCCCCATCAGCCCCAGCATTTT.

V usage is TRBV7-8 and J usage is TRBJ2-2; TRBD2 agrees at 11 bases. The germline V gene has CDR1 SGHVS and CDR2 FQNEAQ. The CDR3 extends over 18 amino acids. Trimming took 2 bases from V and 1 from J; bases not matched to a gene: 6. The CDR3 region is CASSLILAGGQNTGELFF. DNA for the CDR3: TGTGCCAGCAGCTTAATATTAGCGGGGGGGCAGAACACCGGGGAGCTGTTTTTT.